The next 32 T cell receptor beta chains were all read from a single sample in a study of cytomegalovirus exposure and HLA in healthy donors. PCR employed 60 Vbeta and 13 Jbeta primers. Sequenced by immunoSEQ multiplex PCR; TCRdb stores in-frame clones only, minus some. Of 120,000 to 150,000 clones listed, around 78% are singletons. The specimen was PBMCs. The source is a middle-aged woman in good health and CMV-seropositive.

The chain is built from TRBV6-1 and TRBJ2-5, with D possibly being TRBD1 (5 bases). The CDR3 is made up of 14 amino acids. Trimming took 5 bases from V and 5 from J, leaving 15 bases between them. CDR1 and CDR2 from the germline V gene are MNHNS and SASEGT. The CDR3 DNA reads TGTGCCAGCAGTAGCTTTCAGGGCTGGGAGACCCAGTACTTC. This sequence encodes CASSSFQGWETQYF.

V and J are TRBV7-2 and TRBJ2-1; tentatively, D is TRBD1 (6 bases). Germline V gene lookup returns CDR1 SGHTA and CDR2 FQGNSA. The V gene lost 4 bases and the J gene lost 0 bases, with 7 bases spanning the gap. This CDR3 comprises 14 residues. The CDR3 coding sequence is TGTGCCAGCAGCTGGGACAACTCCTACAATGAGCAGTTCTTC. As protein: CASSWDNSYNEQFF.

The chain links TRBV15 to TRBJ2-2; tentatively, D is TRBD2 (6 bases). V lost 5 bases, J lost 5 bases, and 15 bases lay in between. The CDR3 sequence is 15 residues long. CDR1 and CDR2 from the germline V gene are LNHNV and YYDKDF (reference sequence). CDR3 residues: CATSPGGGRTGELFF. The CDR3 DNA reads TGTGCCACCAGCCCCGGTGGGGGGAGAACCGGGGAGCTGTTTTTT.

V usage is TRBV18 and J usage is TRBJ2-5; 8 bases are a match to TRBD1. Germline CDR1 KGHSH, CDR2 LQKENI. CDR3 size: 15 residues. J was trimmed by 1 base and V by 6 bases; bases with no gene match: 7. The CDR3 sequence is CASSTRQGRQETQYF. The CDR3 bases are TGTGCCAGCTCTACCCGACAGGGGCGCCAAGAGACCCAGTACTTC.

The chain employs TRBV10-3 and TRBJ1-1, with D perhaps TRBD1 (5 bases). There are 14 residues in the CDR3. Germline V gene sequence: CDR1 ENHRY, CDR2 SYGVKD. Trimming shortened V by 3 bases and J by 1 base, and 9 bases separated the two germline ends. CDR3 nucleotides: TGTGCCATCAGTGATACAGGAACGAACACTGAAGCTTTCTTT. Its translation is CAISDTGTNTEAFF.

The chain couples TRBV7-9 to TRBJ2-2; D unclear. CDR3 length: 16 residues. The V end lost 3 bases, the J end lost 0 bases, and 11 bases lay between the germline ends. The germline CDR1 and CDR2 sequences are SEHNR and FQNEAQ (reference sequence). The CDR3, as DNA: TGTGCCAGCAGCTTTCCCGGTTCTTCGAACACCGGGGAGCTGTTTTTT. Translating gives CASSFPGSSNTGELFF. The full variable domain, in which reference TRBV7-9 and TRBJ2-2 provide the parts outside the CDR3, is DTGVSQNPRHKITKRGQNVTFRCDPISEHNRLYWYRQTLGQGPEFLTYFQNEAQLEKSRLLSDRFSAERPKGSFSTLEIQRTEQGDSAMYLCASSFPGSSNTGELFFGEGSRLTVL.

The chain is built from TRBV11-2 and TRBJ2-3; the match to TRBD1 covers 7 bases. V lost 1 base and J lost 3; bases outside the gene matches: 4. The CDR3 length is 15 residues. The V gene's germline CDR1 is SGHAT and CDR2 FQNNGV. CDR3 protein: CASSLVGGRTDTQYF. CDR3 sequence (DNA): TGTGCCAGCAGCTTAGTAGGGGGCCGGACAGATACGCAGTATTTT.

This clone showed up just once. For the CDR3, the DNA is TGTGCCAGCTCACCAAGGACTAGCGGGTTGGAAGAGCAGTTCTTC. Its translation: CASSPRTSGLEEQFF. The chain employs TRBV18 and TRBJ2-1; 11 bases line up with TRBD2. The CDR3 extends over 15 amino acids. Germline trimming cut 2 bases from V and 10 bases from J; bases unmatched to any gene: 7. Germline CDR1 reads KGHSH; CDR2 reads LQKENI.

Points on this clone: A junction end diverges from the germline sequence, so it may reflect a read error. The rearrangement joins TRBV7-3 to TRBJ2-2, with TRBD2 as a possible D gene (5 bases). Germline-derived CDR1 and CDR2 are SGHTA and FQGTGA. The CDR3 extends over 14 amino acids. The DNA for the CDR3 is TGTACCAGCAGCCTGACCTCCGGGGCCGGGGAGCTGTTTTTT. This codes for CTSSLTSGAGELFF.

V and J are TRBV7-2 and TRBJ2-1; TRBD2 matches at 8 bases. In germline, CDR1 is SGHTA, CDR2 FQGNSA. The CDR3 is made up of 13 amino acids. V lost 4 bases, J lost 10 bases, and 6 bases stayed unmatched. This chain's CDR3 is CASSWNERGEQFF. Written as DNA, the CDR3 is TGTGCCAGCAGCTGGAACGAGCGGGGGGAGCAGTTCTTC.

CDR3 DNA sequence: TGTGCCAGCTCACCTGGGGGCTACACCGGGGAGCTGTTTTTT. Protein: CASSPGGYTGELFF. This sequence joins TRBV18 and TRBJ2-2, with D possibly matching TRBD1 (6 bases). V was clipped by 3 bases and J by 3 bases, with 8 bases between them. Germline V gives CDR1 KGHSH, CDR2 LQKENI. The CDR3 consists of 14 residues.

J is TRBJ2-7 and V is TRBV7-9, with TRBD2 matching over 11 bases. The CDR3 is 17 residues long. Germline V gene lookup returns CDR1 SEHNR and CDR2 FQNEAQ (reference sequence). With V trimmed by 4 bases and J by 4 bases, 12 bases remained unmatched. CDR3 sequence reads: CASSSPPGTSGSYEQYF. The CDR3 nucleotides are TGTGCCAGCAGCTCCCCCCCCGGGACTAGCGGATCGTACGAGCAGTACTTC.

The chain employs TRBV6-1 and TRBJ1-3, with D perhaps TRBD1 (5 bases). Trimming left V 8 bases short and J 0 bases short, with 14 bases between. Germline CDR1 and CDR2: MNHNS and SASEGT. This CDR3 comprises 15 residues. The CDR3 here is CASRRGINSGNTIYF. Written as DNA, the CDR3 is TGTGCCAGCCGGCGGGGGATAAACTCTGGAAACACCATATATTTT.

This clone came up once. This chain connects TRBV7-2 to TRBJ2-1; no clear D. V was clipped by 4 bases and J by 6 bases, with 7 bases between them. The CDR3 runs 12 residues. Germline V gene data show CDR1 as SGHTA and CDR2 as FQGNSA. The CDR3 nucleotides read TGTGCCAGCAGCTCAGATTTCAATGAGCAGTTCTTC. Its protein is CASSSDFNEQFF. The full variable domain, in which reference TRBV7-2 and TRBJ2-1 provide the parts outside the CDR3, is GAGVSQSPSNKVTEKGKDVELRCDPISGHTALYWYRQSLGQGLEFLIYFQGNSAPDKSGLPSDRFSAERTGGSVSTLTIQRTQQEDSAVYLCASSSDFNEQFFGPGTRLTVL.

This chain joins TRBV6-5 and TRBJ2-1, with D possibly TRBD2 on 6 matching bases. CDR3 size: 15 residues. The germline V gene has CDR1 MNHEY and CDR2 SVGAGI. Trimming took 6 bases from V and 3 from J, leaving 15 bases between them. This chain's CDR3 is CASRPRRAIYNEQFF. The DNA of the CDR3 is TGTGCCAGCAGACCCAGGAGGGCCATCTACAATGAGCAGTTCTTC.

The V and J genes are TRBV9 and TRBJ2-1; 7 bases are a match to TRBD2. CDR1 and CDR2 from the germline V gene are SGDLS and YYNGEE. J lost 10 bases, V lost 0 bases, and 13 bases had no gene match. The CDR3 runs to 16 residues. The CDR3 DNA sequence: TGTGCCAGCAGCGTAGGGTCCGGGAGGTCCTCATCCGAGCAGTTCTTC. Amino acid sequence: CASSVGSGRSSSEQFF.

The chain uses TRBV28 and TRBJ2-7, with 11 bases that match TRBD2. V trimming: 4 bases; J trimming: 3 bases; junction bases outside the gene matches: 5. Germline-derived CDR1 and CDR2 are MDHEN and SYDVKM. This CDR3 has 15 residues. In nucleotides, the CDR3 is TGTGCCAGCAGTTCCCCCACTAGCGGGAGCTACGAGCAGTACTTC. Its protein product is CASSSPTSGSYEQYF.

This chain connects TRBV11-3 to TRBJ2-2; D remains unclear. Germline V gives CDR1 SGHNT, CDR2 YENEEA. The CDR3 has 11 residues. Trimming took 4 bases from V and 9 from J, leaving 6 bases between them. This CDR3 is CASSSAWELFF. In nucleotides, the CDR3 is TGTGCCAGCAGCTCAGCGTGGGAGCTGTTTTTT.

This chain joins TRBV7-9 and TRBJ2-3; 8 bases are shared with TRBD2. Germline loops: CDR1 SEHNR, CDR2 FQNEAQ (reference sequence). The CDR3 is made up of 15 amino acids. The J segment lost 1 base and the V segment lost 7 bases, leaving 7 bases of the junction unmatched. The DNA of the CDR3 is TGTGCCAGCACCTTCACTAGCGGAGGCACAGATACGCAGTATTTT. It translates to CASTFTSGGTDTQYF.

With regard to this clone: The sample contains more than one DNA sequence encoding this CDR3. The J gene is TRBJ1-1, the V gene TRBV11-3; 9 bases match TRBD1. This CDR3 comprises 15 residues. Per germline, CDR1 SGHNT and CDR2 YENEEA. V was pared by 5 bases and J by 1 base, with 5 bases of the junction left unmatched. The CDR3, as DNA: TGTGCCAGCAGCCCAGGACAGGGGACGAACACTGAAGCTTTCTTT. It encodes CASSPGQGTNTEAFF. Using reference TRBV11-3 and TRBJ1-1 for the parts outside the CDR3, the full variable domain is EAGVVQSPRYKIIEKKQPVAFWCNPISGHNTLYWYLQNLGQGPELLIRYENEEAVDDSQLPKDRFSAERLKGVDSTLKIQPAELGDSAVYLCASSPGQGTNTEAFFGQGTRLTVV.

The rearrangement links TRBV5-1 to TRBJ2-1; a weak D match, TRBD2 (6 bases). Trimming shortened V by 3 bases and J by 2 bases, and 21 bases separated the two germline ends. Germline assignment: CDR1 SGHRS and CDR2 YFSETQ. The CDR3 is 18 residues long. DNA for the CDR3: TGCGCCAGCAGCTCGTTGGAAAGATTCGGGAGCCCCTACAATGAGCAGTTCTTC. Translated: CASSSLERFGSPYNEQFF.

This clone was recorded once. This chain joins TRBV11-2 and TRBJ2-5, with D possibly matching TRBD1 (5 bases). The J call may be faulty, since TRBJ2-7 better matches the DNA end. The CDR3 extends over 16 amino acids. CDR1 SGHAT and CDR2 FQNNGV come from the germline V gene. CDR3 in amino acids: CASSDSGQGKSYEQYF. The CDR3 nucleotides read TGTGCCAGCAGCGACTCAGGGCAGGGAAAATCCTACGAGCAGTACTTC.

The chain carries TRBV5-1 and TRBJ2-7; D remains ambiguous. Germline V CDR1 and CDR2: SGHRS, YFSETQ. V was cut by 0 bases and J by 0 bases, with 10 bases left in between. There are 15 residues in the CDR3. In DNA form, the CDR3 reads TGCGCCAGCAGCTTGGCGCCAGTAAGCTCCTACGAGCAGTACTTC. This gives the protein CASSLAPVSSYEQYF.

The CDR3 DNA reads as TGTGCCAGCAGCTCTACAGTGTTCAACGCTGAAGCTTTCTTT. It codes for CASSSTVFNAEAFF. J is TRBJ1-1 and V is TRBV7-2; no clear D. Germline assignment: CDR1 SGHTA and CDR2 FQGNSA. Trimming shortened V by 4 bases and J by 6 bases, and 15 bases separated the two germline ends. The CDR3 consists of 14 residues.

The CDR3 coding sequence is TGCAGCGGCCGACTGGACCAAGAGACCCAGTACTTC. It specifies CSGRLDQETQYF. The rearrangement uses TRBV29-1 and TRBJ2-5; D is uncertain. Germline loops: CDR1 SQVTM, CDR2 ANQGSEA. The CDR3 is 12 amino acids. Trimming took off 7 bases at V and 0 bases at J, with 9 bases between the two ends.

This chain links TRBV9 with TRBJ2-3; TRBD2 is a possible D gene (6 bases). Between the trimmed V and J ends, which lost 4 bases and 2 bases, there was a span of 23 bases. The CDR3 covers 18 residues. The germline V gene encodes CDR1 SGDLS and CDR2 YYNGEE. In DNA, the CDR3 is TGTGCCAGCAGCACCCCAATACGGGGCGGGGAGGCCACAGATACGCAGTATTTT. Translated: CASSTPIRGGEATDTQYF.

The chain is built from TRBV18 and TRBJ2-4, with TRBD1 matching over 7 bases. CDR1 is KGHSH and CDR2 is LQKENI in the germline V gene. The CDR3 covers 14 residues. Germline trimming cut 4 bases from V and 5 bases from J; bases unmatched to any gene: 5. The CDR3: CASSRNRGENIQYF. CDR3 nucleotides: TGTGCCAGCTCACGAAACAGGGGCGAAAACATTCAGTACTTC.

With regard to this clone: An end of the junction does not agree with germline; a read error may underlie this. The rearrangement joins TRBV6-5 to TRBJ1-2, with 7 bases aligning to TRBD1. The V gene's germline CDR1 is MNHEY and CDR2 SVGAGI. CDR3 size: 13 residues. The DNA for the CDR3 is TGTGCCAGCAGTTACGCCCGGGACAGTCGAATCGACTTC. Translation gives CASSYARDSRIDF.

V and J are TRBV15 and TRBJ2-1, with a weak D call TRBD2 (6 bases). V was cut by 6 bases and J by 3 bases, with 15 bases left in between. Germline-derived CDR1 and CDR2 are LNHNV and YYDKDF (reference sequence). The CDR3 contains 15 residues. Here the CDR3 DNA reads TGTGCCACCAGACGACGACTAGGTCACTACAATGAGCAGTTCTTC. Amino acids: CATRRRLGHYNEQFF. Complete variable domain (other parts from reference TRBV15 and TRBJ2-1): DAMVIQNPRYQVTQFGKPVTLSCSQTLNHNVMYWYQQKSSQAPKLLFHYYDKDFNNEADTPDNFQSRRPNTSFCFLDIRSPGLGDTAMYLCATRRRLGHYNEQFFGPGTRLTVL.

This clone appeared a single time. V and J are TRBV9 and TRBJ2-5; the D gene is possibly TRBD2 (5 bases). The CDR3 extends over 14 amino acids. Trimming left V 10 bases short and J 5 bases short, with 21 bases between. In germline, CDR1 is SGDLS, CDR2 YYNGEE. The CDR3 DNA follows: TGTGCCTTCGGTGGAGGCTGGGTCGTGGAGACCCAGTACTTC. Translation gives CAFGGGWVVETQYF.

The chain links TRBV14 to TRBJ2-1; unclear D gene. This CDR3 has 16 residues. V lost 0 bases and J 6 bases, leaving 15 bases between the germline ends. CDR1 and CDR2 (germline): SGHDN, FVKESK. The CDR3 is CASSQEAYKRINEQFF. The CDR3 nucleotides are TGTGCCAGCAGCCAAGAAGCTTATAAGAGGATCAATGAGCAGTTCTTC. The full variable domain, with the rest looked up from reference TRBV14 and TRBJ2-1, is EAGVTQFPSHSVIEKGQTVTLRCDPISGHDNLYWYRRVMGKEIKFLLHFVKESKQDESGMPNNRFLAERTGGTYSTLKVQPAELEDSGVYFCASSQEAYKRINEQFFGPGTRLTVL.

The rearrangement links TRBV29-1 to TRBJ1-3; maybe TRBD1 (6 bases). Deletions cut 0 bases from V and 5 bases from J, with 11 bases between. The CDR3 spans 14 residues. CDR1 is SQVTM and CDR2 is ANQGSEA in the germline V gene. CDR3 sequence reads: CSVEDLRDRNTIYF. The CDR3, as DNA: TGCAGCGTTGAAGATCTGAGGGACAGAAACACCATATATTTT.